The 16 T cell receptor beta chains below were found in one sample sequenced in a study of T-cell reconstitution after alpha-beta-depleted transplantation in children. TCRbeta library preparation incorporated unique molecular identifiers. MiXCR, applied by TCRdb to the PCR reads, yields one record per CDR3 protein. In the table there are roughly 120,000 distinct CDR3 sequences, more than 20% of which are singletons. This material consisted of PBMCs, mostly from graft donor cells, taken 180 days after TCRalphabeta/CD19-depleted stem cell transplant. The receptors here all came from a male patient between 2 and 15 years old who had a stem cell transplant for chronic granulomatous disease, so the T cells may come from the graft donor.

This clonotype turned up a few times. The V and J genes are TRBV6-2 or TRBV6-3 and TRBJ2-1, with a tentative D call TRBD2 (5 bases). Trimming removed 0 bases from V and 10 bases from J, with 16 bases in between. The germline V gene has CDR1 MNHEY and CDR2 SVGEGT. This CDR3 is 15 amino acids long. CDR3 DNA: TGTGCCAGCAGTTACTCGAGCGGCCTAGCAAGCGAGCAGTTCTTC. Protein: CASSYSSGLASEQFF.

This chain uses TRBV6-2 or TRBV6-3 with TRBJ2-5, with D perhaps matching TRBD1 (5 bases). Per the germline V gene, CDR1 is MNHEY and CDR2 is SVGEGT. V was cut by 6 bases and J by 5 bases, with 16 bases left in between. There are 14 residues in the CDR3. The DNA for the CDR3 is TGTGCCAGCAGACACAGGTCCCTAGGGGAGACCCAGTACTTC. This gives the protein CASRHRSLGETQYF.

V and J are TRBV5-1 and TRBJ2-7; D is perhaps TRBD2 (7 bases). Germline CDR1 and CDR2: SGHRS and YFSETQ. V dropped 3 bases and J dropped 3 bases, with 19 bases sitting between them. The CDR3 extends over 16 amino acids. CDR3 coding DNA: TGCGCCAGCAGCTACAATAGGGGGGGGGGTCTCTACGAGCAGTACTTC. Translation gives CASSYNRGGGLYEQYF. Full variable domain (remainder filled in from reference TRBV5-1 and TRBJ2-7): KAGVTQTPRYLIKTRGQQVTLSCSPISGHRSVSWYQQTPGQGLQFLFEYFSETQRNKGNFPGRFSGRQFSNSRSEMNVSTLELGDSALYLCASSYNRGGGLYEQYFGPGTRLTVT.

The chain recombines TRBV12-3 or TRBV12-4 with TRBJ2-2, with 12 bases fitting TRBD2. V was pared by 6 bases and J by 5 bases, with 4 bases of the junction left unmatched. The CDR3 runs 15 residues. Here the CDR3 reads CASSRLAGATGELFF. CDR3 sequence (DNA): TGTGCCAGCAGCCGACTAGCGGGGGCAACCGGGGAGCTGTTTTTT.

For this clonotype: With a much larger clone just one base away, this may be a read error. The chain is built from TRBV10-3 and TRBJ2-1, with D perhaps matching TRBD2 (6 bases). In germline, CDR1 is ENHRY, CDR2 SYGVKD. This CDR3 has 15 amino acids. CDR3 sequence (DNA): TGTGCCGTCAGTGAGTCGTGGGGGGCCTACAATGAGCAGTTCTTC. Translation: CAVSESWGAYNEQFF.

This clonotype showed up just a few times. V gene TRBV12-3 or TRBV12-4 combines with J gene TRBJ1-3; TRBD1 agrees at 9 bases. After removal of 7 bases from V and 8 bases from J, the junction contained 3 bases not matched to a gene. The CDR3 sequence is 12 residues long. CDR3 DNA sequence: TGTGCCAGCACAGACAGGGGGGACACCATATATTTT. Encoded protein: CASTDRGDTIYF.

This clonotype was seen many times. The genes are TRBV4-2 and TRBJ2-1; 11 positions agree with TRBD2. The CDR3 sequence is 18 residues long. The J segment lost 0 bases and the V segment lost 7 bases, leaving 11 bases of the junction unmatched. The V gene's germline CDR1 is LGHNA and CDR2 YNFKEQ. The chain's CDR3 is CASNKVGSGRASYNEQFF. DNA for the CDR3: TGTGCCAGCAACAAGGTCGGTAGCGGGAGGGCCTCCTACAATGAGCAGTTCTTC.

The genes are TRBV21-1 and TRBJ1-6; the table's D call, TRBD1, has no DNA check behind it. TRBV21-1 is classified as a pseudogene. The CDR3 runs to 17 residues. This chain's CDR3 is CASSTLLRDRGYSPLHF. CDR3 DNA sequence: TGTGCCAGCAGCACACTCCTCCGGGACAGGGGGTATTCACCCCTCCACTTT.

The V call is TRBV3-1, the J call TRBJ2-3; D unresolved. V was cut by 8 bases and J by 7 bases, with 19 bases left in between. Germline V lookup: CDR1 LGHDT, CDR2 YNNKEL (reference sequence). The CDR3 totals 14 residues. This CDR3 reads CASVASASTNTQYF. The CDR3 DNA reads TGTGCCAGCGTAGCAAGCGCCAGCACGAATACGCAGTATTTT.

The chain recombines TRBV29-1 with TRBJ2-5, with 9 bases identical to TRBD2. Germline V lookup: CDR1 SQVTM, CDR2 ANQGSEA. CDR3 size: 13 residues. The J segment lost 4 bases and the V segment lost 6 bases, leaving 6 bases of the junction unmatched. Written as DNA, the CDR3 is TGCAGCGTGCGGGAGGGATATGGAGAGACCCAGTACTTC. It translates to CSVREGYGETQYF.

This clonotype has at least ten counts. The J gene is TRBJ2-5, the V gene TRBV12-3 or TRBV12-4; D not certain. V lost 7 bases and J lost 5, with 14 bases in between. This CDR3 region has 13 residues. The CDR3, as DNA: TGTGCCAGCAAGACGTCCAACGGGGAGACCCAGTACTTC. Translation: CASKTSNGETQYF.

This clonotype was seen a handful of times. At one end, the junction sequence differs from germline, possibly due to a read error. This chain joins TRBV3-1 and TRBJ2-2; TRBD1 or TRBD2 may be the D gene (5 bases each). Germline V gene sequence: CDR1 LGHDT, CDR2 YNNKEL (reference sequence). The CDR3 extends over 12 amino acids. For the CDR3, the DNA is TGTGCCAGCAGCCTGACGGTTGGGGGGCTGTTTTTT. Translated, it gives CASSLTVGGLFF. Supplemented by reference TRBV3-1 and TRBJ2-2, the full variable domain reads DTAVSQTPKYLVTQMGNDKSIKCEQNLGHDTMYWYKQDSKKFLKIMFSYNNKELIINETVPNRFSPKSPDKAHLNLHINSLELGDSAVYFCASSLTVGGLFFGEGSRLTVL.

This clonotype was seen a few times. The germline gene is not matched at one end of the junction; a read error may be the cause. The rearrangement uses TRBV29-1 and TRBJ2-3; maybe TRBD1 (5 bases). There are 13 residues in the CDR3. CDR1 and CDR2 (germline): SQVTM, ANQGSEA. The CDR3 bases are TGCAGCGTTGCCCCCTCTGGATACGTGGGGCGGAAATTT. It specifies CSVAPSGYVGRKF.

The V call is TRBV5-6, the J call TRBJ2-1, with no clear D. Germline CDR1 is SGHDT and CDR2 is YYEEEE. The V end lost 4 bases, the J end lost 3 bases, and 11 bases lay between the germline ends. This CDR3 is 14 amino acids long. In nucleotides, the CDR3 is TGTGCCAGCAGCCTGGTGCTCCTCTACAATGAGCAGTTCTTC. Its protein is CASSLVLLYNEQFF.

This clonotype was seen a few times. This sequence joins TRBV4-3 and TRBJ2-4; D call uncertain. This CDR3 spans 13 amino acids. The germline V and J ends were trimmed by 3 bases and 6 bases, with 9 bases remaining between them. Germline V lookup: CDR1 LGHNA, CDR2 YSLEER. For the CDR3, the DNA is TGCGCCAGCAGCCAGGATTGGGGAAACATTCAGTACTTC. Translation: CASSQDWGNIQYF.

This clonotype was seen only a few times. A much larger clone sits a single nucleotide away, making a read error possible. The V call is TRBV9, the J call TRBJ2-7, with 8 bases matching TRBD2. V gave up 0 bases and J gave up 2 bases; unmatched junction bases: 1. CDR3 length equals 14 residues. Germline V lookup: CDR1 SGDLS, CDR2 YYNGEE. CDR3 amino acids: CASSVAGGTYEQYF. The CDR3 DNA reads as TGTGCCAGCAGCGTAGCGGGAGGGACCTACGAGCAGTACTTC.